These 19 T cell receptor beta chains originate from one sample sequenced in a study of PD-1 blockade in classical Hodgkin lymphoma. Time point described: cycle 4 day 1 (C4D1), after five to seven weeks of nivolumab. All patients experienced relapse after autologous stem cell transplantation, and brentuximab vedotin exposure was variable. Method: immunoSEQ multiplex PCR; TCRdb's copy keeps in-frame clones and lacks some. The sample lists about 8,500 clones, around 88% occurring once. This material consisted of peripheral blood mononuclear cells (PBMCs), taken before the fourth cycle of nivolumab. All receptors come from a human donor with classical Hodgkin lymphoma.

This clone was detected only once. The chain uses TRBV7-9 and TRBJ1-1, with D hard to call. This CDR3 contains 16 residues. V lost 5 bases to trimming and J lost 0 bases, with 16 bases between them. Germline V lookup: CDR1 SEHNR, CDR2 FQNEAQ (reference sequence). The CDR3 spells CASSQTQVLMNTEAFF. CDR3 in DNA: TGTGCCAGCAGCCAGACGCAGGTTCTGATGAACACTGAAGCTTTCTTT. Full variable domain (remainder filled in from reference TRBV7-9 and TRBJ1-1): DTGVSQNPRHKITKRGQNVTFRCDPISEHNRLYWYRQTLGQGPEFLTYFQNEAQLEKSRLLSDRFSAERPKGSFSTLEIQRTEQGDSAMYLCASSQTQVLMNTEAFFGQGTRLTVV.

This clone was counted a single time. The chain employs TRBV28 and TRBJ2-2; D gene ambiguous. Germline V gene data show CDR1 as MDHEN and CDR2 as SYDVKM. V shed 6 bases and J shed 1 base, with 6 bases lying between them. The CDR3 consists of 13 residues. CDR3 sequence: CASRWGNTGELFF. As DNA, the CDR3 is TGTGCCAGCAGATGGGGGAACACCGGGGAGCTGTTTTTT.

The rearrangement uses TRBV27 and TRBJ2-3; 7 bases line up with TRBD1. J gave up 4 bases and V 0 bases, and 4 bases lay outside the gene matches. CDR3 length equals 15 residues. The germline gives CDR1 MNHEY, CDR2 SMNVEV (reference sequence). The CDR3 region has the DNA TGTGCCAGCAGTTTATCAGGGGGCAGCGCAGATACGCAGTATTTT. It yields the protein CASSLSGGSADTQYF.

The chain carries TRBV2 and TRBJ2-3; D uncertain. Trimming took off 4 bases at V and 0 bases at J, with 14 bases between the two ends. Germline V CDR1 and CDR2: SNHLY, FYNNEI. CDR3 length: 16 residues. DNA of the CDR3: TGTGCCAGCAGTGGAGACTTCTCTGCCAGCACAGATACGCAGTATTTT. Amino acids: CASSGDFSASTDTQYF.

This rearrangement joins TRBV6-5 to TRBJ2-3; D perhaps matches TRBD1 (6 bases). Looked up from germline, CDR1 is MNHEY and CDR2 is SVGAGI. Trimming took 6 bases from V and 1 from J, leaving 11 bases between them. CDR3 size: 14 residues. The CDR3 DNA sequence: TGTGCCAGCAGGCCAGGGGTCGGCACAGATACGCAGTATTTT. Translated, it gives CASRPGVGTDTQYF.

The rearrangement links TRBV27 to TRBJ2-7; perhaps TRBD2 as D (5 bases). This CDR3 region has 17 residues. The V end lost 0 bases, the J end lost 4 bases, and 19 bases lay between the germline ends. Germline CDR1 and CDR2: MNHEY and SMNVEV (reference sequence). CDR3 DNA sequence: TGTGCCAGCAGTTTATCGAGCGTCGGGCAGAGGGAGTACGAGCAGTACTTC. Protein product: CASSLSSVGQREYEQYF.

This chain links TRBV6-5 with TRBJ2-1; D unresolved. The V and J ends lost 1 base and 0 bases respectively, with 7 bases between them. CDR1 is MNHEY, CDR2 SVGAGI, per germline. The CDR3 is 15 amino acids. For the CDR3, the DNA is TGTGCCAGCAGTTACTATGCTAGCTCCTACAATGAGCAGTTCTTC. Its translation is CASSYYASSYNEQFF.

The chain is built from TRBV15 and TRBJ2-2; D is unclear. The germline V gene has CDR1 LNHNV and CDR2 YYDKDF (reference sequence). The CDR3 sequence is 18 residues long. Trimming left V 0 bases short and J 3 bases short, with 17 bases between. Here the CDR3 DNA reads TGTGCCACCAGCAGAGATCTGGGTGGGATGTCGGACACCGGGGAGCTGTTTTTT. This sequence encodes CATSRDLGGMSDTGELFF.

The V gene is TRBV5-1, the J gene TRBJ2-2; D remains unclear. CDR3 size: 16 residues. Germline CDR1 is SGHRS and CDR2 is YFSETQ. With 1 base removed from V and 0 bases from J, the gap between germline ends came to 10 bases. Here the CDR3 reads CASSLPADSNTGELFF. In DNA, the CDR3 is TGCGCCAGCAGCTTGCCCGCAGACTCGAACACCGGGGAGCTGTTTTTT.

The rearrangement uses TRBV29-1 and TRBJ2-5, with D uncertain. The CDR3 sequence is 15 residues long. The germline gives CDR1 SQVTM, CDR2 ANQGSEA. V was trimmed by 0 bases and J by 1 base, leaving 12 bases between them. Here the CDR3 reads CSVEESAWVQETQYF. CDR3 nucleotides: TGCAGCGTTGAAGAATCCGCGTGGGTCCAAGAGACCCAGTACTTC.

The J gene is TRBJ2-5, the V gene TRBV5-1; D is ambiguous. The CDR3 is made up of 13 amino acids. Trimming cost V 1 base and J 5 bases, with 9 bases left between them. CDR1 is SGHRS, CDR2 YFSETQ, per germline. The CDR3: CASSLLGLETQYF. The CDR3, as DNA: TGCGCCAGCAGCTTGCTGGGTCTGGAGACCCAGTACTTC.

The chain recombines TRBV27 with TRBJ2-1; 13 bases agree with TRBD2. This CDR3 region has 15 residues. V lost 2 bases, J lost 12 bases, and 7 bases stayed unmatched. The germline V gene encodes CDR1 MNHEY and CDR2 SMNVEV (reference sequence). Here the CDR3 DNA reads TGTGCCAGCAGTTTAGGGACTAGCGGGGCCCGGGGGCAGTTCTTC. Translating it yields CASSLGTSGARGQFF.

This chain joins TRBV2 and TRBJ2-1; 8 nucleotides match TRBD2. Germline V gives CDR1 SNHLY, CDR2 FYNNEI. J lost 4 bases, V lost 5 bases, and 1 base had no gene match. This CDR3 has 13 residues. CDR3 sequence: CASSLAGYNEQFF. The CDR3 nucleotides read TGTGCCAGCAGTTTAGCGGGGTACAATGAGCAGTTCTTC.

V is TRBV5-6 and J is TRBJ2-5; TRBD1 might be the D (6 bases). Germline-derived CDR1 and CDR2 are SGHDT and YYEEEE. Between the trimmed V and J ends, which lost 0 bases and 5 bases, there was a span of 11 bases. The CDR3 covers 14 residues. The CDR3 DNA reads as TGTGCCAGCAGCTTGGGGCAGGGGTGGGAGACCCAGTACTTC. Residues: CASSLGQGWETQYF.

The chain employs TRBV5-1 and TRBJ2-1; the match to TRBD1 covers 8 bases. Germline V gives CDR1 SGHRS, CDR2 YFSETQ. Trimming at V came to 0 bases and at J to 9 bases, leaving 5 bases not matched to a gene. The CDR3 totals 14 residues. CDR3 in amino acids: CASSLGQGATEQFF. In nucleotides, the CDR3 is TGCGCCAGCAGCTTGGGGCAGGGGGCGACTGAGCAGTTCTTC. The full variable domain, in which reference TRBV5-1 and TRBJ2-1 provide the parts outside the CDR3, is KAGVTQTPRYLIKTRGQQVTLSCSPISGHRSVSWYQQTPGQGLQFLFEYFSETQRNKGNFPGRFSGRQFSNSRSEMNVSTLELGDSALYLCASSLGQGATEQFFGPGTRLTVL.

The chain has TRBV7-9 and TRBJ1-2, with a possible D match to TRBD1 (5 bases). This CDR3 region has 14 residues. V was cut by 3 bases and J by 1 base, with 9 bases left in between. Germline V gives CDR1 SEHNR, CDR2 FQNEAQ (reference sequence). The CDR3 DNA reads as TGTGCCAGCAGCTTGACAGACCTTAACTATGGCTACACCTTC. This codes for CASSLTDLNYGYTF.

This clone was observed a single time. V gene TRBV21-1 combines with J gene TRBJ2-4. TRBV21-1 is reported as a pseudogene. CDR3 size: 16 residues. CDR3 amino acids: CARKTVETEGQNIQYF. For the CDR3, the DNA is TGTGCCAGAAAGACTGTCGAGACAGAGGGACAAAACATTCAGTACTTC.

A single count supports this clone. V usage is TRBV27 and J usage is TRBJ1-1, with D perhaps matching TRBD1 (6 bases). Trimming cost V 2 bases and J 5 bases, with 15 bases left between them. Germline CDR1 reads MNHEY; CDR2 reads SMNVEV (reference sequence). The CDR3 sequence is 15 residues long. This CDR3 reads CASSLLSEGDTEAFF. For the CDR3, the DNA is TGTGCCAGCAGTTTACTGTCGGAGGGGGATACTGAAGCTTTCTTT.

This chain's CDR3 is CASNKQGGGGGAFF. For the CDR3, the DNA is TGTGCCAGCAATAAACAGGGTGGGGGCGGTGGAGCTTTCTTT. The chain links TRBV6-5 to TRBJ1-1, with a weak D call TRBD1 (6 bases). CDR3 length: 14 residues. V lost 7 bases to trimming and J lost 10 bases, with 22 bases between them. Germline CDR1 reads MNHEY; CDR2 reads SVGAGI.